These 25 T cell receptor beta chains were all obtained from the same sample, sequenced in a study of CD8 T cells in ankylosing spondylitis. A single record per CDR3 protein comes from TCRdb applying MiXCR to the 5' RACE reads. Of about 340,000 distinct CDR3 sequences listed, roughly 14% are singletons. The sample was blood, either unsorted or a sorted T cell fraction (not recorded which). The receptors here all came from a male donor with ankylosing spondylitis or in good health (not recorded which).

The table lists this clonotype with a few counts. The chain employs TRBV5-1 and TRBJ2-7; possible D gene TRBD1, 8 bases. The CDR3 runs to 15 residues. CDR1 and CDR2 (germline): SGHRS, YFSETQ. Trimming took 4 bases from V and 1 from J, leaving 15 bases between them. In nucleotides, the CDR3 is TGCGCCAGCAGCCCCGGGGGGACAGGATCCTACGAGCAGTACTTC. It yields the protein CASSPGGTGSYEQYF.

There are many counts of this clonotype. V gene TRBV11-2 combines with J gene TRBJ1-6; D unclear. Germline CDR1 reads SGHAT; CDR2 reads FQNNGV. This CDR3 is 13 amino acids long. Deletions cut 5 bases from V and 9 bases from J, with 11 bases between. CDR3 amino acids: CASSPEVRSPLHF. The CDR3 bases are TGTGCCAGCAGCCCCGAGGTCCGTTCACCCCTCCACTTT.

This rearrangement joins TRBV11-2 to TRBJ2-2; 8 bases are a match to TRBD1. V shed 0 bases and J 7 bases; nucleotides not matched to a gene: 7. Germline V gene data show CDR1 as SGHAT and CDR2 as FQNNGV. The CDR3 is 16 amino acids. The CDR3 nucleotides read TGTGCCAGCAGCTTAGAGGTCAGGGGGCCTGGCGGGGAGCTGTTTTTT. Its translation: CASSLEVRGPGGELFF.

The CDR3 sequence: CATSGEGRSYGYTF. DNA for the CDR3: TGTGCCACCTCGGGGGAGGGGAGGTCCTATGGCTACACCTTC. This chain connects TRBV6-1 to TRBJ1-2, with D possibly matching TRBD1 (5 bases). This CDR3 region has 14 residues. V was pared by 10 bases and J by 4 bases, with 19 bases between. Germline values: CDR1 MNHNS, CDR2 SASEGT.

The chain joins TRBV19 to TRBJ2-5, with TRBD1 identical over 7 bases. Losses at the gene ends were 3 bases for V and 2 bases for J; bases not matched to a gene: 6. The CDR3 sequence is 15 residues long. The V gene's germline CDR1 is LNHDA and CDR2 SQIVND (reference sequence). DNA of the CDR3: TGTGCCAGTAGTATCAATAGGGGACAGCAAGAGACCCAGTACTTC. Translation: CASSINRGQQETQYF.

The genes are TRBV5-5 and TRBJ2-3; D may be TRBD2 (6 bases). V was shortened by 4 bases and J by 6 bases, with 21 bases between the two germline ends. This CDR3 region has 16 residues. CDR1 and CDR2 (germline): SGHKS, YYEKEE (reference sequence). Here the CDR3 DNA reads TGTGCCAGCAGCCGTCTTACTCTACTAGCCGGGGATACGCAGTATTTT. This sequence encodes CASSRLTLLAGDTQYF.

This chain uses TRBV3-1 with TRBJ2-4; D is ambiguous. Looked up from germline, CDR1 is LGHDT and CDR2 is YNNKEL (reference sequence). V was clipped by 0 bases and J by 9 bases, with 9 bases between them. This CDR3 comprises 13 residues. The CDR3 DNA sequence: TGTGCCAGCAGCCAAGATCCTAAAGGCATTCAGTACTTC. Translation: CASSQDPKGIQYF.

The chain is built from TRBV11-2 and TRBJ2-3; 8 nucleotides align to TRBD2. The CDR3 covers 15 residues. V was pared by 4 bases and J by 0 bases, with 3 bases of the junction left unmatched. In germline, CDR1 is SGHAT, CDR2 FQNNGV. CDR3 DNA: TGTGCCAGCAGCTGGGGCGGGGGGAGCACAGATACGCAGTATTTT. Protein: CASSWGGGSTDTQYF.

V gene TRBV7-2 combines with J gene TRBJ2-2; 10 positions match TRBD1. J gave up 2 bases and V 5 bases, and 8 bases lay outside the gene matches. The germline V gene has CDR1 SGHTA and CDR2 FQGNSA. There are 17 residues in the CDR3. CDR3 bases: TGTGCCAGCAGCCTGGGACAGGGGCGTGCTAACACCGGGGAGCTGTTTTTT. It is translated as CASSLGQGRANTGELFF. The full variable domain, its missing parts supplied by reference TRBV7-2 and TRBJ2-2, is GAGVSQSPSNKVTEKGKDVELRCDPISGHTALYWYRQSLGQGLEFLIYFQGNSAPDKSGLPSDRFSAERTGGSVSTLTIQRTQQEDSAVYLCASSLGQGRANTGELFFGEGSRLTVL.

Here the CDR3 DNA reads TGTGCCACCAGCAGAGGAAGGCAGGGCCCCTACGAGCAGTACTTC. Encoded protein: CATSRGRQGPYEQYF. The chain couples TRBV15 to TRBJ2-7, with D maybe TRBD1 (5 bases). V was trimmed by 1 base and J by 2 bases, leaving 12 bases between them. This CDR3 has 15 amino acids. In germline, CDR1 is LNHNV, CDR2 YYDKDF (reference sequence).

This clonotype was seen a handful of times. The V gene is TRBV11-2, the J gene TRBJ2-5, with 8 bases fitting TRBD2. With V trimmed by 1 base and J by 1 base, 5 bases remained unmatched. The CDR3 loop spans 16 amino acids. In germline, CDR1 is SGHAT, CDR2 FQNNGV. Here the CDR3 reads CASSLGASGLQETQYF. Here the CDR3 DNA reads TGTGCCAGCAGCTTAGGGGCTAGCGGGCTCCAAGAGACCCAGTACTTC.

This rearrangement joins TRBV11-2 to TRBJ2-6; 8 positions match TRBD2. V trimming: 6 bases; J trimming: 3 bases; junction bases outside the gene matches: 7. The CDR3 extends over 16 amino acids. Germline V gives CDR1 SGHAT, CDR2 FQNNGV. CDR3 loop: CASRTTGGLGANVLTF. The CDR3 bases are TGTGCCAGCAGGACAACGGGGGGGCTTGGGGCCAACGTCCTGACTTTC.

This clonotype was observed a few times. This sequence joins TRBV12-3 or TRBV12-4 and TRBJ2-5; TRBD2 matches 12 bases. Losses at the gene ends were 6 bases for V and 4 bases for J; bases not matched to a gene: 12. The CDR3 sequence is 17 residues long. Here the CDR3 DNA reads TGTGCCAGCAGCCCCCGACTAGCGGGGGCAACTGGAGAGACCCAGTACTTC. Its translation: CASSPRLAGATGETQYF.

There are a few counts of this clonotype. V and J are TRBV6-1 and TRBJ2-3, with D unclear. The CDR3 is 13 residues long. Germline CDR1 reads MNHNS; CDR2 reads SASEGT. The V end lost 6 bases, the J end lost 2 bases, and 9 bases lay between the germline ends. The CDR3 DNA follows: TGTGCCAGCAGACCCATGGACACAGATACGCAGTATTTT. Translating it yields CASRPMDTDTQYF.

The table lists this clonotype with a few counts. The V call is TRBV7-6, the J call TRBJ2-1; perhaps TRBD2 as D (7 bases). Trimming removed 4 bases at V and 4 bases at J, with 14 bases between. The CDR3 contains 15 residues. Germline CDR1 and CDR2: SGHVS and FNYEAQ. CDR3: CASSSQRGGYNEQFF. As DNA, the CDR3 is TGTGCCAGCAGCTCGCAAAGGGGGGGGTACAATGAGCAGTTCTTC.

This clonotype was observed a handful of times. The chain couples TRBV5-1 to TRBJ2-7, with D uncertain. The CDR3 covers 14 residues. V was clipped by 0 bases and J by 5 bases, with 12 bases between them. Germline V gene lookup returns CDR1 SGHRS and CDR2 YFSETQ. Here the CDR3 reads CASSLDSLVDEQYF. The DNA for the CDR3 is TGCGCCAGCAGCTTGGACAGTCTGGTGGACGAGCAGTACTTC.

This clonotype was detected ten times or more. V gene TRBV4-1 combines with J gene TRBJ2-1; possibly TRBD2 for D (6 bases). V was clipped by 1 base and J by 6 bases, with 13 bases between them. Germline CDR1 reads MGHRA; CDR2 reads YSYEKL. This CDR3 spans 15 amino acids. The CDR3 is CASSQGALAVNEQFF. The CDR3 coding sequence is TGCGCCAGCAGCCAAGGGGCACTAGCCGTCAATGAGCAGTTCTTC.

V and J are TRBV12-3 or TRBV12-4 and TRBJ1-1; the D is unclear. Trimming left V 6 bases short and J 4 bases short, with 9 bases between. The CDR3 has 12 amino acids. CDR3 in amino acids: CASSRVGTEAFF. The CDR3 coding sequence is TGTGCCAGCAGCCGAGTCGGCACTGAAGCTTTCTTT.

This chain joins TRBV10-3 and TRBJ2-1; TRBD2 aligns across 12 bases. CDR1 is ENHRY and CDR2 is SYGVKD in the germline V gene. This CDR3 comprises 17 residues. V shed 2 bases and J 5 bases; nucleotides not matched to a gene: 7. The CDR3 nucleotides are TGTGCCATCAGTGAGCCCGATGGACTAGCGGGGAACAATGAGCAGTTCTTC. Amino acids: CAISEPDGLAGNNEQFF.

The chain uses TRBV4-1 and TRBJ1-5; 7 bases agree with TRBD1. V shed 4 bases, J shed 0 bases, and the junction held 3 bases outside the gene matches. This CDR3 contains 15 residues. Germline assignment: CDR1 MGHRA and CDR2 YSYEKL. This CDR3 is CASSPGQDSNQPQHF. The CDR3 DNA reads as TGCGCCAGCAGCCCTGGACAGGATAGCAATCAGCCCCAGCATTTT.

This chain links TRBV13 with TRBJ1-2, with D possibly TRBD1 on 6 matching bases. V lost 7 bases, J lost 4 bases, and 19 bases lay in between. The V gene's germline CDR1 is PRHDT and CDR2 FYEKMQ (reference sequence). The CDR3 runs to 15 residues. CDR3 DNA sequence: TGTGCCAGCACCCAAGGGGGGGGCGCCGGCTATGGCTACACCTTC. Translated, it gives CASTQGGGAGYGYTF.

The table lists this clonotype with a few counts. The chain employs TRBV5-1 and TRBJ2-1; a weak D match, TRBD1 (5 bases). The CDR3 length is 15 residues. The germline V gene encodes CDR1 SGHRS and CDR2 YFSETQ. V lost 0 bases, J lost 4 bases, and 11 bases lay in between. CDR3 sequence (DNA): TGCGCCAGCAGCTTGGTATCCAGGGTTTACAATGAGCAGTTCTTC. Translating gives CASSLVSRVYNEQFF. Filled out from reference TRBV5-1 and TRBJ2-1, the complete variable domain reads KAGVTQTPRYLIKTRGQQVTLSCSPISGHRSVSWYQQTPGQGLQFLFEYFSETQRNKGNFPGRFSGRQFSNSRSEMNVSTLELGDSALYLCASSLVSRVYNEQFFGPGTRLTVL.

For this clonotype: Given the absence of the conserved phenylalanine or tryptophan at the CDR3 end, a read error is likely. The gene calls are TRBV3-1 and TRBJ2-7; D is uncertain. V lost 4 bases, J lost 5 bases, and 9 bases lay in between. Germline V CDR1 and CDR2: LGHDT, YNNKEL (reference sequence). The CDR3 has 12 amino acids. CDR3 residues: CASSLRPNEQYL. DNA of the CDR3: TGTGCCAGCAGCCTAAGGCCTAACGAGCAGTACCTC.

This clonotype occurred a few times. This rearrangement joins TRBV12-3 or TRBV12-4 to TRBJ2-2; possible D gene TRBD1, 7 bases. Between the trimmed V and J ends, which lost 5 bases and 4 bases, there was a span of 23 bases. This CDR3 has 18 amino acids. The CDR3 is CASSLDRASAGGTGELFF. CDR3 DNA sequence: TGTGCCAGCAGTCTCGACAGGGCGTCCGCCGGGGGCACCGGGGAGCTGTTTTTT.

This clonotype has more than one count but fewer than ten. CDR3 bases: TGTGCCAGCTCGGACGTTGCAACTAATGAAAAACTGTTTTTT. It translates to CASSDVATNEKLFF. The V call is TRBV18, the J call TRBJ1-4; D gene unclear. Trimming cost V 6 bases and J 0 bases, with 8 bases left between them. The CDR3 runs to 14 residues. Per germline, CDR1 KGHSH and CDR2 LQKENI.